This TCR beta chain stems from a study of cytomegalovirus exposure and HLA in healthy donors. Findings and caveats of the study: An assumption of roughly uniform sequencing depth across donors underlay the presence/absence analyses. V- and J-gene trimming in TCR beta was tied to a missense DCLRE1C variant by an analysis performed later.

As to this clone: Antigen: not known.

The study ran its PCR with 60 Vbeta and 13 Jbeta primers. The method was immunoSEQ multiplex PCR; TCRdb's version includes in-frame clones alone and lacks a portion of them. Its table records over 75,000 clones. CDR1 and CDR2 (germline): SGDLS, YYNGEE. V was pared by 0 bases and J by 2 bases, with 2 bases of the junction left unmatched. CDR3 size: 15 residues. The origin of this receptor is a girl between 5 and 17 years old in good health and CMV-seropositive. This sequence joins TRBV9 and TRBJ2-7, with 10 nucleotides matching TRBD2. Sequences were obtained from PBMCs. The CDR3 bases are TGTGCCAGCAGCGTAGCTAGCGGGGGAACCTACGAGCAGTACTTC. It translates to CASSVASGGTYEQYF. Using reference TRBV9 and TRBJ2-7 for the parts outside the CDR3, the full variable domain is DSGVTQTPKHLITATGQRVTLRCSPRSGDLSVYWYQQSLDQGLQFLIQYYNGEERAKGNILERFSAQQFPDLHSELNLSSLELGDSALYFCASSVASGGTYEQYFGPGTRLTVT.